This T cell receptor beta chain was sequenced during a study of blood T cell repertoires in COVID-19. Study information: The United States, Italy and Spain supplied acute and convalescent COVID-19 samples.

Per the original data handling: Reference gene primer amplification yielded estimated nucleated cell counts. The assay was immunoSEQ multiplex PCR, and TCRdb's table has in-frame clones only and misses some. The DNA gave D and trimming, while V, J and clone size come from that table. The sample yields a few hundred thousand clones, more than 85% seen once. Participant ages covered about 18 to 89 years across 20 to 30 US areas. Germline V gene sequence: CDR1 SGHVS, CDR2 FQNEAQ. The CDR3 contains 15 residues. J gave up 4 bases and V 7 bases, and 10 bases lay outside the gene matches. This clonotype was sampled from a woman in her thirties who had recovered from COVID-19. The chain couples TRBV7-8 to TRBJ2-5, with 9 bases fitting TRBD1. The sequenced material came from PBMCs or T cells enriched from blood (not recorded which). The CDR3 DNA follows: TGTGCCAGCACCACAGGGACAGGGTTATTAGAGACCCAGTACTTC. Its protein product is CASTTGTGLLETQYF.